Shown below are 29 T cell receptor beta chains from a single sample sequenced in a study of cytomegalovirus exposure and HLA in healthy donors. Researchers ran the PCR with 60 Vbeta and 13 Jbeta primers. Profiled with immunoSEQ multiplex PCR; TCRdb holds only in-frame clones, not every one. The sample includes about 77,000 clones, 78% seen only once; the top ten take around 4.2%. Sequenced input: PBMCs. The receptors originated from a man in his forties in good health and CMV-seronegative.

The chain recombines TRBV30 with TRBJ2-1; the D gene is possibly TRBD2 (5 bases). V was trimmed by 0 bases and J by 4 bases, leaving 22 bases between them. Germline assignment: CDR1 GTSNPN and CDR2 SVGIG (reference sequence). The CDR3 length is 18 residues. The CDR3 bases are TGTGCCTGGAGTGTACACCGCGAGGGAAGTTACTTGTACAATGAGCAGTTCTTC. Residues: CAWSVHREGSYLYNEQFF.

The chain recombines TRBV4-1 with TRBJ2-1; 12 nucleotides match TRBD2. The V gene's germline CDR1 is MGHRA and CDR2 YSYEKL. The CDR3 consists of 15 residues. The V gene end was trimmed by 3 bases and the J gene end by 8 bases; junction bases not matched to a gene: 5. The CDR3 spells CASSQRLAGVDEQFF. The CDR3 coding sequence is TGCGCCAGCAGCCAGAGACTAGCGGGGGTCGATGAGCAGTTCTTC.

The rearrangement links TRBV7-6 to TRBJ2-1; D possibly corresponds to TRBD2 (5 bases). CDR3 length: 14 amino acids. CDR1 is SGHVS, CDR2 FNYEAQ, per germline. V was pared by 8 bases and J by 4 bases, with 15 bases between. The DNA of the CDR3 is TGTGCCAGCGGCAGCGGAGCGGAGTACAATGAGCAGTTCTTC. Translated, it gives CASGSGAEYNEQFF.

The gene calls are TRBV6-5 and TRBJ2-2, with 9 bases aligning to TRBD1. CDR3 length: 15 residues. Germline V gene lookup returns CDR1 MNHEY and CDR2 SVGAGI. Losses at the gene ends were 7 bases for V and 1 base for J; bases not matched to a gene: 4. CDR3 loop: CASTQGAENTGELFF. The CDR3 DNA follows: TGTGCCAGCACACAGGGGGCGGAGAACACCGGGGAGCTGTTTTTT.

The chain employs TRBV14 and TRBJ1-1, with D unresolved. The V end was cut by 4 bases, the J end by 3 bases, with 9 bases between. CDR1 SGHDN and CDR2 FVKESK come from the germline V gene. This CDR3 comprises 13 residues. CDR3 sequence reads: CASSPDMYTEAFF. The CDR3 DNA follows: TGTGCCAGCAGCCCAGACATGTACACTGAAGCTTTCTTT.

J is TRBJ1-1 and V is TRBV7-9, with D uncertain. CDR3 length: 15 amino acids. Trimming left V 1 base short and J 3 bases short, with 12 bases between. Germline values: CDR1 SEHNR, CDR2 FQNEAQ (reference sequence). CDR3 DNA: TGTGCCAGCAGCTTAGTCGCAGACAAGTACACTGAAGCTTTCTTT. Translation gives CASSLVADKYTEAFF.

V usage is TRBV7-6 and J usage is TRBJ2-2; the match to TRBD1 covers 7 bases. The J segment lost 2 bases and the V segment lost 5 bases, leaving 5 bases of the junction unmatched. In germline, CDR1 is SGHVS, CDR2 FNYEAQ. This CDR3 region has 15 residues. The CDR3 loop reads CASSVGTDNTGELFF. Written as DNA, the CDR3 is TGTGCCAGCAGCGTAGGGACAGACAACACCGGGGAGCTGTTTTTT.

The chain uses TRBV27 and TRBJ2-7, with 11 nucleotides matching TRBD1. V gave up 7 bases and J gave up 6 bases; unmatched junction bases: 8. Germline V CDR1 and CDR2: MNHEY, SMNVEV (reference sequence). The CDR3 loop spans 14 amino acids. In DNA form, the CDR3 reads TGTGCCAGCAACCCGGGACAGGGGGTTCGCGAGCAGTACTTC. This translates into CASNPGQGVREQYF.

The V and J genes are TRBV30 and TRBJ2-7, with TRBD1 as a possible D gene (5 bases). Germline CDR1 and CDR2: GTSNPN and SVGIG (reference sequence). With 3 bases removed from V and 2 bases from J, the gap between germline ends came to 14 bases. The CDR3 contains 14 residues. CDR3 loop: CAWRSAGSTYEQYF. In DNA form, the CDR3 reads TGTGCCTGGAGATCGGCAGGGTCTACCTACGAGCAGTACTTC.

The chain uses TRBV7-9 and TRBJ1-5; unclear D gene. This CDR3 is 16 amino acids long. The V gene's germline CDR1 is SEHNR and CDR2 FQNEAQ (reference sequence). V was pared by 5 bases and J by 2 bases, with 16 bases between. The CDR3 loop reads CASSRDPGFGNQPQHF. The CDR3 nucleotides are TGTGCCAGCAGCAGGGATCCGGGGTTTGGCAATCAGCCCCAGCATTTT.

This sequence joins TRBV10-3 and TRBJ2-7; TRBD1 agrees at 9 bases. Germline CDR1 ENHRY, CDR2 SYGVKD. CDR3 length: 15 residues. V lost 1 base to trimming and J lost 1 base; unmatched junction nucleotides: 2. CDR3 DNA: TGTGCCATCAGTGAGTGGGGACAGGGTTCCTACGAGCAGTACTTC. Residues: CAISEWGQGSYEQYF.

The V call is TRBV7-9, the J call TRBJ2-1, with D tentatively TRBD1 (6 bases). Germline V CDR1 and CDR2: SEHNR, FQNEAQ (reference sequence). This CDR3 is 14 amino acids long. Trimming shortened V by 4 bases and J by 6 bases, and 13 bases separated the two germline ends. DNA for the CDR3: TGTGCCAGCAGCTCGCAAGGGACAATCAATGAGCAGTTCTTC. As protein: CASSSQGTINEQFF. Based on the CDR3 plus reference TRBV7-9 and TRBJ2-1, the full variable domain is DTGVSQNPRHKITKRGQNVTFRCDPISEHNRLYWYRQTLGQGPEFLTYFQNEAQLEKSRLLSDRFSAERPKGSFSTLEIQRTEQGDSAMYLCASSSQGTINEQFFGPGTRLTVL.

This clone was observed a handful of times. The gene calls are TRBV4-3 and TRBJ2-3, with D uncertain. The CDR3 is 14 amino acids. Trimming left V 3 bases short and J 0 bases short, with 7 bases between. Germline V gene sequence: CDR1 LGHNA, CDR2 YSLEER. The CDR3 DNA reads as TGCGCCAGCAGCCAGGGCACTAGCACAGATACGCAGTATTTT. It specifies CASSQGTSTDTQYF.

The chain joins TRBV11-3 to TRBJ1-1, with D unresolved. Germline V gives CDR1 SGHNT, CDR2 YENEEA. The CDR3 loop spans 13 amino acids. V dropped 2 bases and J dropped 1 base, with 5 bases sitting between them. The CDR3 DNA sequence: TGTGCCAGCAGCTTAACAGAGAACACTGAAGCTTTCTTT. It specifies CASSLTENTEAFF.

J is TRBJ2-6 and V is TRBV29-1; 10 nucleotides line up with TRBD1. CDR1 SQVTM and CDR2 ANQGSEA come from the germline V gene. This CDR3 is 15 amino acids long. V was clipped by 4 bases and J by 0 bases; unmatched bases: 0. The CDR3 reads CSVGTGGSGANVLTF. The CDR3 DNA follows: TGCAGCGTTGGGACAGGGGGCTCTGGGGCCAACGTCCTGACTTTC.

The J gene is TRBJ1-1, the V gene TRBV9, with 7 bases that match TRBD1. The CDR3 has 15 residues. The V and J ends lost 4 bases and 0 bases, in that order; junction bases with no gene match: 6. Germline V gene sequence: CDR1 SGDLS, CDR2 YYNGEE. The CDR3 nucleotides are TGTGCCAGCAGCCCCAGGGGGTTCATGAACACTGAAGCTTTCTTT. It encodes CASSPRGFMNTEAFF.

The chain joins TRBV9 to TRBJ2-1, with 10 bases matching TRBD2. The CDR3 is 17 residues long. Germline V gene data show CDR1 as SGDLS and CDR2 as YYNGEE. The junction had 11 bases not matched to a gene; V was cut back by 3 bases and J by 5 bases. CDR3 protein: CASSAGLAAANDNEQFF. DNA for the CDR3: TGTGCCAGCAGCGCAGGACTAGCGGCAGCGAACGACAATGAGCAGTTCTTC. The full variable domain, with the rest looked up from reference TRBV9 and TRBJ2-1, is DSGVTQTPKHLITATGQRVTLRCSPRSGDLSVYWYQQSLDQGLQFLIQYYNGEERAKGNILERFSAQQFPDLHSELNLSSLELGDSALYFCASSAGLAAANDNEQFFGPGTRLTVL.

This chain joins TRBV5-6 and TRBJ2-2; possibly TRBD1 for D (6 bases). V was trimmed by 0 bases and J by 4 bases, leaving 10 bases between them. The CDR3 spans 15 residues. Germline V CDR1 and CDR2: SGHDT, YYEEEE. The CDR3 region is CASSLGQVITGELFF. For the CDR3, the DNA is TGTGCCAGCAGCTTGGGACAGGTTATCACCGGGGAGCTGTTTTTT.

The chain uses TRBV25-1 and TRBJ1-1; D is ambiguous. CDR3 length: 11 amino acids. The germline CDR1 and CDR2 sequences are MGHDK and SYGVNS. The V end lost 7 bases, the J end lost 4 bases, and 7 bases lay between the germline ends. CDR3 coding DNA: TGTGCCAGCATACGGGGCACTGAAGCTTTCTTT. Translated, it gives CASIRGTEAFF.

The chain carries TRBV7-9 and TRBJ1-2, with 8 bases that match TRBD1. The V gene end was trimmed by 3 bases and the J gene end by 5 bases; junction bases not matched to a gene: 2. Germline-derived CDR1 and CDR2 are SEHNR and FQNEAQ (reference sequence). The CDR3 loop spans 13 amino acids. For the CDR3, the DNA is TGTGCCAGCAGCTTTGGACAGGGATATGGCTACACCTTC. Its translation: CASSFGQGYGYTF.

This sequence joins TRBV15 and TRBJ2-1; TRBD2 agrees at 13 bases. Germline CDR1 is LNHNV and CDR2 is YYDKDF (reference sequence). The CDR3 is made up of 19 amino acids. The ends lost 2 bases at V and 8 bases at J; junction bases unmatched: 15. The CDR3 region has the DNA TGTGCCACCAGCAGAAAGAAATCGTTGACTAGCGGGAGGATCCATGAGCAGTTCTTC. Protein sequence: CATSRKKSLTSGRIHEQFF.

This chain uses TRBV6-1 with TRBJ1-1; no clear D. The length of the CDR3 is 15 residues. Trimming pared 6 bases from V and 1 base from J, leaving 15 bases between. Germline CDR1 and CDR2: MNHNS and SASEGT. CDR3 nucleotides: TGTGCCAGCAGAGCACTACCTTTGGGGAACACTGAAGCTTTCTTT. It translates to CASRALPLGNTEAFF.

The genes are TRBV28 and TRBJ2-5; D is possibly TRBD1 (6 bases). Germline V gives CDR1 MDHEN, CDR2 SYDVKM. The V and J ends lost 2 bases and 3 bases respectively, with 16 bases between them. CDR3 length: 16 amino acids. Written as DNA, the CDR3 is TGTGCCAGCAGTTTAGAACGGACAGATCCTAAAGAGACCCAGTACTTC. Residues: CASSLERTDPKETQYF.

V is TRBV30 and J is TRBJ1-1, with 7 bases lining up with TRBD1. CDR1 is GTSNPN, CDR2 SVGIG, per germline (reference sequence). With V trimmed by 2 bases and J by 4 bases, 4 bases remained unmatched. The CDR3 length is 13 residues. DNA for the CDR3: TGTGCCTGGAGTCGAGACAGGGCCACTGAAGCTTTCTTT. This gives the protein CAWSRDRATEAFF.

The rearrangement uses TRBV10-3 and TRBJ2-5; D ambiguous. The DNA end is more similar to TRBJ2-7, so the J call may be wrong. Germline assignment: CDR1 ENHRY and CDR2 SYGVKD. The CDR3 spans 11 residues. CDR3 in amino acids: CAISDSYEQYF. The CDR3 nucleotides read TGTGCCATCAGTGACTCCTACGAGCAGTACTTC.

The genes are TRBV4-1 and TRBJ2-7; 9 positions agree with TRBD1. Looked up from germline, CDR1 is MGHRA and CDR2 is YSYEKL. This CDR3 comprises 14 residues. The V and J ends lost 5 bases and 1 base, in that order; junction bases with no gene match: 3. CDR3 nucleotides: TGCGCCAGCAGCTCCGGACAGGGGTCCTACGAGCAGTACTTC. This gives the protein CASSSGQGSYEQYF.

V and J are TRBV18 and TRBJ1-2, with 8 positions matching TRBD1. Germline CDR1 is KGHSH and CDR2 is LQKENI. The trim removed 3 bases at V and 6 bases at J, leaving 3 bases unmatched. The CDR3 is 13 residues long. In DNA form, the CDR3 reads TGTGCCAGCTCACCGACAGGGGTTAATGGCTACACCTTC. Translation gives CASSPTGVNGYTF.

The chain couples TRBV19 to TRBJ1-1, with 9 positions matching TRBD1. V gave up 4 bases and J gave up 5 bases; unmatched junction bases: 8. Per germline, CDR1 LNHDA and CDR2 SQIVND (reference sequence). The CDR3 runs 15 residues. The DNA for the CDR3 is TGTGCCAGTAGTAAGGGCGACAGGGGGGGGACTGAAGCTTTCTTT. Its translation: CASSKGDRGGTEAFF.

V is TRBV7-9 and J is TRBJ2-2; a weak D match, TRBD1 (8 bases). Germline CDR1 SEHNR, CDR2 FQNEAQ (reference sequence). Trimming pared 4 bases from V and 3 bases from J, leaving 21 bases between. The CDR3 is 18 amino acids. CDR3 amino acids: CASSSPQGASGYTGELFF. CDR3 bases: TGTGCCAGCAGCTCCCCCCAGGGGGCTAGCGGATACACCGGGGAGCTGTTTTTT.